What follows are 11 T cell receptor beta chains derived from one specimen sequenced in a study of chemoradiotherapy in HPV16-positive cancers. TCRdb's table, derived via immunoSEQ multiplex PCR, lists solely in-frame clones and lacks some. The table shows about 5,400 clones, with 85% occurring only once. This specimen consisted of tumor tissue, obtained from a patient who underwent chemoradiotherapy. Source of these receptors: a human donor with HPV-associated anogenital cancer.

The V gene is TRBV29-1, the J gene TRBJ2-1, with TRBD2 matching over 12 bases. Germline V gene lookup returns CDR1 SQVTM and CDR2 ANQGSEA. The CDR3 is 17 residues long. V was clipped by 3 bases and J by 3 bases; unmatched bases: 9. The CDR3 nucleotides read TGCAGCGTTGAGGGGGCTAGCGGGGGGGTTTTCTACAATGAGCAGTTCTTC. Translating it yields CSVEGASGGVFYNEQFF.

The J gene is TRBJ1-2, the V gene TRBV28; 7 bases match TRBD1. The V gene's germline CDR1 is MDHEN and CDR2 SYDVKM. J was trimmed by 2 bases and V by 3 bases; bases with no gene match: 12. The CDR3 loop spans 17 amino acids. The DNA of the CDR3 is TGTGCCAGCAGTTTTCAGCCAGGGACAGCAAAAAACTATGGCTACACCTTC. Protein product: CASSFQPGTAKNYGYTF.

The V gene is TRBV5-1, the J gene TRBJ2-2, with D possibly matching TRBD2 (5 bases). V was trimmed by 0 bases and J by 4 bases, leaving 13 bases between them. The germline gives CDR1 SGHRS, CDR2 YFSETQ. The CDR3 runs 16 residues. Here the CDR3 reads CASSLGQAGGTGELFF. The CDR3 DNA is TGCGCCAGCAGCTTGGGTCAGGCCGGAGGCACCGGGGAGCTGTTTTTT.

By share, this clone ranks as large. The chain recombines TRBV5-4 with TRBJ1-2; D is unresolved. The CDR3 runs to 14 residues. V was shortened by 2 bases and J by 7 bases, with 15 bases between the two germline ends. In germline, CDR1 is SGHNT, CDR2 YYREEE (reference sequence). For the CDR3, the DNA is TGTGCCAGCAGCTTTCTCAGTCGCCTTGGTGGCTACACCTTC. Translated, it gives CASSFLSRLGGYTF.

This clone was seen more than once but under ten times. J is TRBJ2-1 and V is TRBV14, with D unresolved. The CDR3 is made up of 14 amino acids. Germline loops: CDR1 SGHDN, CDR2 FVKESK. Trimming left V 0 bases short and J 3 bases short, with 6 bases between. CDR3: CASSQEGRYNEQFF. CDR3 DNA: TGTGCCAGCAGCCAAGAAGGACGCTACAATGAGCAGTTCTTC.

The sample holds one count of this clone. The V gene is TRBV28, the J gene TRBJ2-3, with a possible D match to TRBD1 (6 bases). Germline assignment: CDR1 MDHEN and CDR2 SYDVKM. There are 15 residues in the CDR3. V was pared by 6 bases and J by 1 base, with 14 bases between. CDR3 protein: CASRVAGAGTDTQYF. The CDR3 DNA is TGTGCCAGCAGAGTGGCAGGGGCTGGCACAGATACGCAGTATTTT.

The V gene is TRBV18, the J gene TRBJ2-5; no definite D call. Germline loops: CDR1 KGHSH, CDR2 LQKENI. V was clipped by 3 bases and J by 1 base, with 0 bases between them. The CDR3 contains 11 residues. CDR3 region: CASSPQETQYF. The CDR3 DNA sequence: TGTGCCAGCTCACCCCAAGAGACCCAGTACTTC.

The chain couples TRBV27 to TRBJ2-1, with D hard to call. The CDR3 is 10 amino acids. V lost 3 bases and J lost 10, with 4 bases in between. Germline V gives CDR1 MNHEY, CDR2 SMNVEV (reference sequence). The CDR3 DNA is TGTGCCAGCAGTTTTCGCGAGCAGTTCTTC. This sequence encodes CASSFREQFF.

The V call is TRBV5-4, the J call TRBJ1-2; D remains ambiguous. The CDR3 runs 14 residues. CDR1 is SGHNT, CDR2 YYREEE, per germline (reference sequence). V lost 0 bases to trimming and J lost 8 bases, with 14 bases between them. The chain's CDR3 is CASSLVVGGGGYTF. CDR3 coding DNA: TGTGCCAGCAGCTTGGTGGTTGGAGGCGGGGGCTACACCTTC.

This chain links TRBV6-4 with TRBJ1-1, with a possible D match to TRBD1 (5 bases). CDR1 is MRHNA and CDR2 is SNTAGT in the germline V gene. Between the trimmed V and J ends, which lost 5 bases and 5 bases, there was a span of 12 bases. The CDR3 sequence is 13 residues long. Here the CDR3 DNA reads TGTGCCAGCAGTTACCAGGGTGGAACTGAAGCTTTCTTT. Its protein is CASSYQGGTEAFF.

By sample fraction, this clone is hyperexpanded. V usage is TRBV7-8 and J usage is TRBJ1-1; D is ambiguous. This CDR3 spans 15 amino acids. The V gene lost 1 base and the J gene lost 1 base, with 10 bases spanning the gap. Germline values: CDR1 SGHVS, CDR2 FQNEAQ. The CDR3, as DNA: TGTGCCAGCAGCTTAGTTGGTAACGGGAACACTGAAGCTTTCTTT. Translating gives CASSLVGNGNTEAFF.